This T cell receptor beta chain was sequenced during a study of Tregs in tolerant kidney transplant recipients. Data came from immunoSEQ multiplex PCR; TCRdb stores just in-frame clones and leaves some out. Of some 56,000 clones in the sample, about 90% were seen once. Mixed chimerism was transient after nonmyeloablative marrow transplants from related graft donors. Unstimulated Tregs (CD4+CD25+CD127-) and CD4+CD25- non-Tregs were sorted from PBMCs. Concerning this clone: Its target is not known.

With 0 bases removed from V and 1 base from J, the gap between germline ends came to 8 bases. The germline CDR1 and CDR2 sequences are SGDLS and YYNGEE. The CDR3 runs to 15 residues. Study-wide points: Donor-specific Treg expansion exceeded global Treg expansion in tolerant patients, suggesting antigen drive. Few patients were studied, so findings need validation in larger groups. Tregs expanded with activated donor B cells seemed most donor-specific.

V and J are TRBV9 and TRBJ2-1; D remains unclear. This receptor was obtained from a human patient who received a combined kidney and bone marrow transplant. The graft donor may have contributed some T cells. Specimen: CD8+ T cells from blood (PBMCs), collected 24 months after the transplant. The CDR3 DNA reads TGTGCCAGCAGCGTAGAGGCCGGGTCCTACAATGAGCAGTTCTTC. This sequence encodes CASSVEAGSYNEQFF.